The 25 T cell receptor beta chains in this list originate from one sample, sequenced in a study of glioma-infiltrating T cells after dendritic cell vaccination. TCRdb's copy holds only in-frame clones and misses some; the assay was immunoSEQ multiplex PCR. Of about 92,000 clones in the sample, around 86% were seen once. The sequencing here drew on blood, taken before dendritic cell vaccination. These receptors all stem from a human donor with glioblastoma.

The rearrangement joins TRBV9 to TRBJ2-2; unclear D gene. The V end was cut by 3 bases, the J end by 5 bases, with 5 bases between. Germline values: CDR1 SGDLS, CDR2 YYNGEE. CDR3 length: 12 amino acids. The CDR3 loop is CASSANTGELFF. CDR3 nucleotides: TGTGCCAGCAGCGCAAATACCGGGGAGCTGTTTTTT.

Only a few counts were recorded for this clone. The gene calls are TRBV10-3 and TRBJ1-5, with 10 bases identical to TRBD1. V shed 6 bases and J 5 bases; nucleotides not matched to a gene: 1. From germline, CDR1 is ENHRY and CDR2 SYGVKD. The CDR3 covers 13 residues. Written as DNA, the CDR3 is TGTGCCATCAGGGACAGGGGGGATCAGCCCCAGCATTTT. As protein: CAIRDRGDQPQHF.

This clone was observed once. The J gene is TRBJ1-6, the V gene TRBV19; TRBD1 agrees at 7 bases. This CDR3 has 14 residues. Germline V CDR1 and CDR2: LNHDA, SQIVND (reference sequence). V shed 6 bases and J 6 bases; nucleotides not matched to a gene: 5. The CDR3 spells CASSLGQTNSPLHF. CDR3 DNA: TGTGCCAGTAGCCTGGGACAGACTAATTCACCCCTCCACTTT.

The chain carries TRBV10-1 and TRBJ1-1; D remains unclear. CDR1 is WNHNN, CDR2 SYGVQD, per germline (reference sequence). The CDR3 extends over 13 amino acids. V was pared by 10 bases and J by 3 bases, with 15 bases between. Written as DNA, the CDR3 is TGCGCCATCCCAGGTACTCCGGACACTGAAGCTTTCTTT. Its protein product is CAIPGTPDTEAFF.

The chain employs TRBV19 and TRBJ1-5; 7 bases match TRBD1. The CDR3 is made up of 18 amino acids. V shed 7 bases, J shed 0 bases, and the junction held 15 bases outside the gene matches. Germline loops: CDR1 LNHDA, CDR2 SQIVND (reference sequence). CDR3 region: CASTTSARGLYSNQPQHF. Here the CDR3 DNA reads TGTGCCAGTACTACGTCGGCCAGGGGGTTGTATAGCAATCAGCCCCAGCATTTT.

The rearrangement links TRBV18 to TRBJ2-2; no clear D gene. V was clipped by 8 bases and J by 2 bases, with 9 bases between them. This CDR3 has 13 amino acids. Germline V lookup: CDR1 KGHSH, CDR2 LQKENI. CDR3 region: CASDTYNTGELFF. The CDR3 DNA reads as TGTGCCAGCGACACTTACAACACCGGGGAGCTGTTTTTT.

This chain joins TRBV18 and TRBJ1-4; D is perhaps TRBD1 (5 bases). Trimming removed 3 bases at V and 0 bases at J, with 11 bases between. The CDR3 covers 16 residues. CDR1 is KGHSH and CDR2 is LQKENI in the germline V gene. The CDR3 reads CASSPSQGATNEKLFF. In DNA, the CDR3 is TGTGCCAGCTCACCCAGCCAGGGCGCAACTAATGAAAAACTGTTTTTT. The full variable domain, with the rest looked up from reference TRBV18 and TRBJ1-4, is NAGVMQNPRHLVRRRGQEARLRCSPMKGHSHVYWYRQLPEEGLKFMVYLQKENIIDESGMPKERFSAEFPKEGPSILRIQQVVRGDSAAYFCASSPSQGATNEKLFFGSGTQLSVL.

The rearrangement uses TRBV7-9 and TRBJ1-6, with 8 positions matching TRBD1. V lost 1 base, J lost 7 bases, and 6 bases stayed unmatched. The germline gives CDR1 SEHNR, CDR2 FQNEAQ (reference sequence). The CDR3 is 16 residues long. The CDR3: CASSLVVTGANSPLHF. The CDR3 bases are TGTGCCAGCAGCTTAGTAGTGACAGGGGCGAATTCACCCCTCCACTTT. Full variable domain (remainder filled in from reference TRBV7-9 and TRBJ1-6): DTGVSQNPRHKITKRGQNVTFRCDPISEHNRLYWYRQTLGQGPEFLTYFQNEAQLEKSRLLSDRFSAERPKGSFSTLEIQRTEQGDSAMYLCASSLVVTGANSPLHFGNGTRLTVT.

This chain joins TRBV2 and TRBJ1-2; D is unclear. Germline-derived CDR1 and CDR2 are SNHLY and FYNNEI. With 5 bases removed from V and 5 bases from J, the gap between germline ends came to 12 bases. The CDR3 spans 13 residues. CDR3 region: CASSWTQSYGYTF. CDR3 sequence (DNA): TGTGCCAGCAGTTGGACTCAATCTTATGGCTACACCTTC.

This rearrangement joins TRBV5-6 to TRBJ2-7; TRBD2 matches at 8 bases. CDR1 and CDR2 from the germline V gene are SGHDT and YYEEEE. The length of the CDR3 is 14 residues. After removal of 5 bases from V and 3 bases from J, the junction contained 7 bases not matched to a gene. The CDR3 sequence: CASSPGTSIYEQYF. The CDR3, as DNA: TGTGCCAGCAGTCCCGGGACTAGTATCTACGAGCAGTACTTC.

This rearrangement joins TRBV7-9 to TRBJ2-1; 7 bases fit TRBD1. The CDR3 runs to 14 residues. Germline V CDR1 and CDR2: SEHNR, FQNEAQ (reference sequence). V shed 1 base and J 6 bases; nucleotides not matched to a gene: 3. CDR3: CASSLETGVNEQFF. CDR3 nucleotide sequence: TGTGCCAGCAGCTTAGAAACAGGGGTCAATGAGCAGTTCTTC.

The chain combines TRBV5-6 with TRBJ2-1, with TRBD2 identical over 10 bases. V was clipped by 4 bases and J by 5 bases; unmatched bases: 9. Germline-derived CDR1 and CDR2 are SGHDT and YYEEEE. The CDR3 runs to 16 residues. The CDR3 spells CASSPQLSGRDNEQFF. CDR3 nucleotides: TGTGCCAGCAGCCCGCAGTTGAGCGGGAGGGACAATGAGCAGTTCTTC.

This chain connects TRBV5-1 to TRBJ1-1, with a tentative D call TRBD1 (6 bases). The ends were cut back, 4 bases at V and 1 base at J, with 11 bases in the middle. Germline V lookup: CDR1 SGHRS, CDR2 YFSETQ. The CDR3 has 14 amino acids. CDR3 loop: CASSPWTENTEAFF. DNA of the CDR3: TGCGCCAGCAGCCCGTGGACAGAGAACACTGAAGCTTTCTTT.

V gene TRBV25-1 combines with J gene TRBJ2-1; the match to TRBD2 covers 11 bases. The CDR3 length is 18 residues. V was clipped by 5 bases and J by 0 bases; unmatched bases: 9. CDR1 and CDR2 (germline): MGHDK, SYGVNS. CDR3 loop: CASSLIAGGLSSYNEQFF. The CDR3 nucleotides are TGTGCCAGCAGTCTGATAGCGGGAGGGTTGAGCTCCTACAATGAGCAGTTCTTC.

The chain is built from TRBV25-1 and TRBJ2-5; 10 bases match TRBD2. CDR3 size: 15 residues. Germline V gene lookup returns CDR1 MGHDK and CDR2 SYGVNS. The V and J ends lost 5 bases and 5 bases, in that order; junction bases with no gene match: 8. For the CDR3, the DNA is TGTGCCAGCAGTCAGAGCGGGAGGGCGGATGAGACCCAGTACTTC. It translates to CASSQSGRADETQYF.

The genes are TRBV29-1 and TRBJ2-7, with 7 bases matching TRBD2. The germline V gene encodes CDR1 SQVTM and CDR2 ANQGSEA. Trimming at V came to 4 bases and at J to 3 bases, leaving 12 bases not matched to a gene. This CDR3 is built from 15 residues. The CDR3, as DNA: TGCAGCGTTGCCCCGCCGGGAGGCGGTATCTACGAGCAGTACTTC. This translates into CSVAPPGGGIYEQYF.

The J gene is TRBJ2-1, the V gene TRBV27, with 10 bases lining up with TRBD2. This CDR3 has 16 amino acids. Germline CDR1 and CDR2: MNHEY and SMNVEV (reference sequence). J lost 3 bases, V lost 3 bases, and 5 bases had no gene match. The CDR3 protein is CASSFPLAGGYNEQFF. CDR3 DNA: TGTGCCAGCAGTTTCCCCTTAGCGGGAGGCTACAATGAGCAGTTCTTC.

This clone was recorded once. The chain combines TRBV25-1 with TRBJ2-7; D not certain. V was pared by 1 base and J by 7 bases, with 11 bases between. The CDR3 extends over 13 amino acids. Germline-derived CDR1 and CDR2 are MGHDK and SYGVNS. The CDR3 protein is CASSEFSEREQYF. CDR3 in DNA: TGTGCCAGCAGTGAATTTTCTGAGAGGGAGCAGTACTTC.

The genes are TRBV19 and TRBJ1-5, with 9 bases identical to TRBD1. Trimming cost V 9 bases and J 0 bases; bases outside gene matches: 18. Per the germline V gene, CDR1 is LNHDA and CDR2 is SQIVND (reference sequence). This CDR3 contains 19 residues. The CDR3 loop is CASPPEGDRARNSNQPQHF. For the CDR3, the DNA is TGTGCCAGCCCCCCCGAGGGGGACAGGGCCCGTAATAGCAATCAGCCCCAGCATTTT.

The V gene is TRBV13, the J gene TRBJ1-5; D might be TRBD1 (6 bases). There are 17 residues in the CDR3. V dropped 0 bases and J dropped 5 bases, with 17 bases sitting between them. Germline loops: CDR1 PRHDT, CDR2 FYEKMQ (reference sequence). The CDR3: CASSLGRRQVGDQPQHF. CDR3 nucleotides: TGTGCCAGCAGCTTAGGCCGGCGACAGGTAGGCGATCAGCCCCAGCATTTT.

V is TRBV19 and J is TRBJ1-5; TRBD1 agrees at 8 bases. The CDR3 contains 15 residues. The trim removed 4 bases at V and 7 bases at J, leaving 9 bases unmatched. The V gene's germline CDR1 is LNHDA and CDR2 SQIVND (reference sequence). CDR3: CASSTRTGLEQPQHF. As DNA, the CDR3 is TGTGCCAGTAGTACCCGGACAGGGCTAGAGCAGCCCCAGCATTTT. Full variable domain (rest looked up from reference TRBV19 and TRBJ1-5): DGGITQSPKYLFRKEGQNVTLSCEQNLNHDAMYWYRQDPGQGLRLIYYSQIVNDFQKGDIAEGYSVSREKKESFPLTVTSAQKNPTAFYLCASSTRTGLEQPQHFGDGTRLSIL.

This CDR3 is CASSPDTEAFF. CDR3 nucleotide sequence: TGTGCCAGCAGCCCCGACACTGAAGCTTTCTTT. The chain joins TRBV7-8 to TRBJ1-1; no firm D call. The CDR3 contains 11 residues. The V gene lost 5 bases and the J gene lost 3 bases, with 4 bases spanning the gap. CDR1 SGHVS and CDR2 FQNEAQ come from the germline V gene. Complete variable domain (other parts from reference TRBV7-8 and TRBJ1-1): GAGVSQSPRYKVAKRGQDVALRCDPISGHVSLFWYQQALGQGPEFLTYFQNEAQLDKSGLPSDRFFAERPEGSVSTLKIQRTQQEDSAVYLCASSPDTEAFFGQGTRLTVV.

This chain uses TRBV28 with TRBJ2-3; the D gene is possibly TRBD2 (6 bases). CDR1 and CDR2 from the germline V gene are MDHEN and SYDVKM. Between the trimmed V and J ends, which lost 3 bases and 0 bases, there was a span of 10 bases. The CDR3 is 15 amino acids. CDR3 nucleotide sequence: TGTGCCAGCAGTTTTGGTAGCGGTAGCACAGATACGCAGTATTTT. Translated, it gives CASSFGSGSTDTQYF.

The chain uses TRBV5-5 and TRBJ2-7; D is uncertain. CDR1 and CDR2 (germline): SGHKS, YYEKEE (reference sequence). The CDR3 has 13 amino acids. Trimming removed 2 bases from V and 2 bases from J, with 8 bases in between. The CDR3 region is CASSFVSPYEQYF. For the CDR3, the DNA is TGTGCCAGCAGCTTCGTCAGTCCCTACGAGCAGTACTTC.

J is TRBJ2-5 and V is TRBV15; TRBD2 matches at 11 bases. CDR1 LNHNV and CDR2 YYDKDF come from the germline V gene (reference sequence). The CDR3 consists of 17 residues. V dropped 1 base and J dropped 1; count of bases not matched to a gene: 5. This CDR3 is CATSRGTSGRLQETQYF. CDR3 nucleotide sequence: TGTGCCACCAGCAGAGGAACTAGCGGGAGACTCCAAGAGACCCAGTACTTC.